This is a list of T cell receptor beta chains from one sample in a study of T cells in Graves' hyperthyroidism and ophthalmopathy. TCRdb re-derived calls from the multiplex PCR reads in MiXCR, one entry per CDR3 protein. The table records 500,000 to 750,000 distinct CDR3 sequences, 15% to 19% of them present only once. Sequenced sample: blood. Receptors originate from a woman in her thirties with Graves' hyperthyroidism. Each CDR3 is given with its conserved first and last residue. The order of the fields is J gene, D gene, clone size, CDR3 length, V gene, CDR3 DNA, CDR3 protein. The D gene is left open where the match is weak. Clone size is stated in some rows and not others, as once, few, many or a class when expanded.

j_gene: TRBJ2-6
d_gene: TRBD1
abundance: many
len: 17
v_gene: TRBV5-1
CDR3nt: TGCGCCAGCAGCCAAAAACCACAGGGGTCTGGGGCCAACGTCCTGACTTTC
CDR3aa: CASSQKPQGSGANVLTF

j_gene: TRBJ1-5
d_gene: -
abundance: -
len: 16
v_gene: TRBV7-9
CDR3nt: TGTGCCAGCAGCGCCCGGGGATGGAATAGCAATCAGCCCCAGCATTTT
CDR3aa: CASSARGWNSNQPQHF

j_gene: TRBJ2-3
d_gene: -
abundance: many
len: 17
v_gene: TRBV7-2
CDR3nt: TGTGCCAGCAGAACAGGGATGCACGGGCGCAGCACAGATACGCAGTATTTT
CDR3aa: CASRTGMHGRSTDTQYF

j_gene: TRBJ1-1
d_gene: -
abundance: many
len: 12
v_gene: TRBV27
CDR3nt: TGTGCCAGCAGTTTAGGCCCGGTGGAGGCTTTCTTT
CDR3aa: CASSLGPVEAFF

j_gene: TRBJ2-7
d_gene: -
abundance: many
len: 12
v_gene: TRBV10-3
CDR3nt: TGTGCCATCAGTGAGAATCACTACGAGCAGTACTTC
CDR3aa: CAISENHYEQYF

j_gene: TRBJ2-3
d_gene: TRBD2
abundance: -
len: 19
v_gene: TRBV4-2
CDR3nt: TGTGCCAGCAGCCAAGATGGACCCCGCCTAGCGGGAGTGGGAGATACGCAGTATTTT
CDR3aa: CASSQDGPRLAGVGDTQYF

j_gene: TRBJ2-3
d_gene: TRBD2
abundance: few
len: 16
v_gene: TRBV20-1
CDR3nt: TGCAGTGCTAGAGAGGTCGAGCGGGAGGGGGGAAATACGCAGTATTTT
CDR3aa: CSAREVEREGGNTQYF

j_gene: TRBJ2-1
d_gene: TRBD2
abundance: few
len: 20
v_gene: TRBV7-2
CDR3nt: TGTGCCAGCAGCTTAGTCCCAGCGTCACTCGGGGGGGACTCCATGAATGAGCAGTTCTTC
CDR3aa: CASSLVPASLGGDSMNEQFF

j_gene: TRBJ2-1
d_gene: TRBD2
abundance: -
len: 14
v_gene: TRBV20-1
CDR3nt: TGCAGTGCTTTTAGCGGGGTATCCTACAATGAGCAGTTCTTC
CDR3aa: CSAFSGVSYNEQFF

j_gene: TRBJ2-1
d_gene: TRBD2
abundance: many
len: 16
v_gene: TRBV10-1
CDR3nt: TGCGCCAGCAGTAATAGACTAGCGGGGCCCTACAATGAGCAGTTCTTC
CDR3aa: CASSNRLAGPYNEQFF

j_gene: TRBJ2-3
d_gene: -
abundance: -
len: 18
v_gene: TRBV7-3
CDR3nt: TGTGCCAGCAGCTGGAGGGGTAGGGCGGATCGGGGCACAGATACGCAGTATTTT
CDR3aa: CASSWRGRADRGTDTQYF

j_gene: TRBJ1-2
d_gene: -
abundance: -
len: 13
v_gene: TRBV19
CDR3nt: TGTGCCAGTAGTGGCCGGGTCGGCTATGGCTACACCTTC
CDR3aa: CASSGRVGYGYTF

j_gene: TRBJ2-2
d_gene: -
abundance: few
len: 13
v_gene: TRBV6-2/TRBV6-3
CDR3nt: TGTGCCAGCGGGGGGAAGTTCACCGGGGAGCTGTTTTTT
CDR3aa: CASGGKFTGELFF

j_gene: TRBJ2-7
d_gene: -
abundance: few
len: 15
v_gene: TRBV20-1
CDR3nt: TGCAGTGCAAATACCATAACGACAGGCTCCTACGAGCAGTACTTC
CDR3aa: CSANTITTGSYEQYF

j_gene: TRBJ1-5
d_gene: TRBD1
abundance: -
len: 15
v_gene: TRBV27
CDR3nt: TGTGCCAGCAAAACGGCGGGACAGGTCAATCAGCCCCAGCATTTT
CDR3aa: CASKTAGQVNQPQHF

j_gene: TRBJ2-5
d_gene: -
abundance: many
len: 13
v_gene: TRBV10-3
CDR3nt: TGTGCCATCAGGGGGGTACCGGGAGAGACCCAGTACTTC
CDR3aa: CAIRGVPGETQYF

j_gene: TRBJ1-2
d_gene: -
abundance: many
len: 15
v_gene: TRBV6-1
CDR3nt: TGTGCCAGCAGGCCCGAGAAGGGTCAAATTGCTGGCTACACCTTC
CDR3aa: CASRPEKGQIAGYTF

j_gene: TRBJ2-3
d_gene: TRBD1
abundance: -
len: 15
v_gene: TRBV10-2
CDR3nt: TGCGCCAGCAGTTACCGGGACAGAGAGCGAGATACGCAGTATTTT
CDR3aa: CASSYRDRERDTQYF

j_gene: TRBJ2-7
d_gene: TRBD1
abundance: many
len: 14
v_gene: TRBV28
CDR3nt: TGTGCCAGCAGGTCGACAGGGCTCTCCTACGAGCAGTACTTC
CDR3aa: CASRSTGLSYEQYF

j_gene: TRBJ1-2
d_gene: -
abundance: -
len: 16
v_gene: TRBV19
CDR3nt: TGTGCCAGTAGTACCCCAGTGAGGGAATTTAACTATGGCTACACCTTC
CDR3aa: CASSTPVREFNYGYTF

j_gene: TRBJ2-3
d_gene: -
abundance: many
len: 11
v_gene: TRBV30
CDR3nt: TGTGCCTGGGGGGGAGTAGATACGCAGTATTTT
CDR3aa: CAWGGVDTQYF

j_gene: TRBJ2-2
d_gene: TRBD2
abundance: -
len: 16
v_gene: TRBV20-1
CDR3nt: TGCAGTGCTGAAGGGGGACTAGCGGGAACCACCGGGGAGCTGTTTTTT
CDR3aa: CSAEGGLAGTTGELFF

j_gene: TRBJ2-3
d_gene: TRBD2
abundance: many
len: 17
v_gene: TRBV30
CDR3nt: TGTGCCTGGAGTGTACGTTCCGGCGGGAGGCTCACAGATACGCAGTATTTT
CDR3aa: CAWSVRSGGRLTDTQYF

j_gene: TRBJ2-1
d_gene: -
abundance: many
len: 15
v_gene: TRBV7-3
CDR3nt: TGTGCCAGCAGCTTAATAGGCGGGACCTACAATGAGCAGTTCTTC
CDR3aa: CASSLIGGTYNEQFF

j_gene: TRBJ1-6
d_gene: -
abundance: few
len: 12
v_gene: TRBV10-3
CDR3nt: TGTGCCAGCTGGGACGGGAATTCACCCCTCCACTTT
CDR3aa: CASWDGNSPLHF

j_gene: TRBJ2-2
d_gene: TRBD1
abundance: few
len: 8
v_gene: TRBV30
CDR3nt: TGTGCCTGGGACAGGGGTTTTTTT
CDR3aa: CAWDRGFF

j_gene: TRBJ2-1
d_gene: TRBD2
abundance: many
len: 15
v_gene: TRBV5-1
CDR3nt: TGCGCCAGCAGCTTGGAGCCTAGCGGGAGAACGGAGCAGTTCTTC
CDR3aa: CASSLEPSGRTEQFF

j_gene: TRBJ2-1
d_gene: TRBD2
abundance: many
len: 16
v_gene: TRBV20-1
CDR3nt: TGCAGTGCTAGAGACGACACTAGCGGGAGCGGCAATGAGCAGTTCTTC
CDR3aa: CSARDDTSGSGNEQFF

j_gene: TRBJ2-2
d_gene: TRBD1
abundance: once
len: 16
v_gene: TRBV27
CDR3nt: TGTGCCAGCAGTTTATCCGGGACAGGGGTTGCCGGGGAGCTGTTTTTT
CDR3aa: CASSLSGTGVAGELFF

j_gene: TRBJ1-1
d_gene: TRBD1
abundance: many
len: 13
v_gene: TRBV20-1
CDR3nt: TGCAGTGCCGTCCAGGGGGCGCTCCCTGAAGCTTTCTTT
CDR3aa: CSAVQGALPEAFF

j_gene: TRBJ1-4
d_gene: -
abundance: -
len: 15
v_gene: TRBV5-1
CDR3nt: TGCGCCAGCAGCTTGGTTGGAACTACTAATGAAAAACTGTTTTTT
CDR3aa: CASSLVGTTNEKLFF

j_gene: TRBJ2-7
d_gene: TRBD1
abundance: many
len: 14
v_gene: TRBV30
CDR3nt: TGTGCCTGGAGCCCGACAGGGACCTCCTACGAGCAGTACTTC
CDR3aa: CAWSPTGTSYEQYF

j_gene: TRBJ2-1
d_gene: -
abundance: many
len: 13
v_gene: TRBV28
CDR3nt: TGTGCCAGCAGTTTGTGGGGACCCAATGAGCAGTTCTTC
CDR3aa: CASSLWGPNEQFF

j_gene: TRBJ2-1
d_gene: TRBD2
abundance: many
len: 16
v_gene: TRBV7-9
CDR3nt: TGTGCCAGCAGCTTAGCTCGGACTAGCGGGTACAATGAGCAGTTCTTC
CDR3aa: CASSLARTSGYNEQFF

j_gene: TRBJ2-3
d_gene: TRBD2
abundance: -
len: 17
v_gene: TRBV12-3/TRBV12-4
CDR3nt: TGTGCCAGCAGTCTCCCCCCCACTAGCGGGAGTAGAGATACGCAGTATTTT
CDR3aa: CASSLPPTSGSRDTQYF

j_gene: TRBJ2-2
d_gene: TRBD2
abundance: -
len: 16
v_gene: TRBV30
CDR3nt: TGTGCCTGGAGTGGGGGACTAGCAATCGGCACCGGGGAGCTGTTTTTT
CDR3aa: CAWSGGLAIGTGELFF

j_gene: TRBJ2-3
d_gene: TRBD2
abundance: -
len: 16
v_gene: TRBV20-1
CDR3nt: TGCAGTGCTAGCGGGGCTAGCGGGAGTTTGTCAGATACGCAGTATTTT
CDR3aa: CSASGASGSLSDTQYF

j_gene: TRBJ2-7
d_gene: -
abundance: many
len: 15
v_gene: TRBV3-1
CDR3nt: TGTGCCAGCAGCCAAGACTCCGCAATAGCGAACGAGCAGTACTTC
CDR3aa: CASSQDSAIANEQYF

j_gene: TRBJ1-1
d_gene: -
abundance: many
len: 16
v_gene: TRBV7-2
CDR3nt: TGTGCCAGCAGCGCCATACTCGGGGGGGCAAGAACTGAAGCTTTCTTT
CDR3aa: CASSAILGGARTEAFF

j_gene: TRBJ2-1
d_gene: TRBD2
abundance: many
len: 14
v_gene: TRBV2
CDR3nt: TGTGCCAGCATAATGGCGGGAGTCGACAATGAGCAGTTCTTC
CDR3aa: CASIMAGVDNEQFF

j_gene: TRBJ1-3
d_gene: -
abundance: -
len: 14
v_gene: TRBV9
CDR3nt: TGTGCCAGCAGCGTAGCGGCAGGTGGAAACACCATATATTTT
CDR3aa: CASSVAAGGNTIYF

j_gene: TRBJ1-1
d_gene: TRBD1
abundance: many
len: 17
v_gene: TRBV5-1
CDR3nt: TGCGCCAGCAGCCAAAACCCGGGACAGGGGCTGAACACTGAAGCTTTCTTT
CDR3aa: CASSQNPGQGLNTEAFF

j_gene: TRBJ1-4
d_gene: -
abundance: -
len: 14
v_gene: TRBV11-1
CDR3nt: TGTGCCAGCGCCGTCTCGGGGTTCAGCGAAAAACTGTTTTTT
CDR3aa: CASAVSGFSEKLFF

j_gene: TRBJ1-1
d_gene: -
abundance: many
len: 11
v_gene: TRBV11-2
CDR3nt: TGTGCCAGCAGCTTAACATTTGAAGCTTTCTTT
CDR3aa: CASSLTFEAFF

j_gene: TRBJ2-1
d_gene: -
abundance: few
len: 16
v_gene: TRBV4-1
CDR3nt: TGCGCCAGCAGCCGGGGCATAGCGGATTTGGGCAATGAGCAGTTCTTC
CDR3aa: CASSRGIADLGNEQFF